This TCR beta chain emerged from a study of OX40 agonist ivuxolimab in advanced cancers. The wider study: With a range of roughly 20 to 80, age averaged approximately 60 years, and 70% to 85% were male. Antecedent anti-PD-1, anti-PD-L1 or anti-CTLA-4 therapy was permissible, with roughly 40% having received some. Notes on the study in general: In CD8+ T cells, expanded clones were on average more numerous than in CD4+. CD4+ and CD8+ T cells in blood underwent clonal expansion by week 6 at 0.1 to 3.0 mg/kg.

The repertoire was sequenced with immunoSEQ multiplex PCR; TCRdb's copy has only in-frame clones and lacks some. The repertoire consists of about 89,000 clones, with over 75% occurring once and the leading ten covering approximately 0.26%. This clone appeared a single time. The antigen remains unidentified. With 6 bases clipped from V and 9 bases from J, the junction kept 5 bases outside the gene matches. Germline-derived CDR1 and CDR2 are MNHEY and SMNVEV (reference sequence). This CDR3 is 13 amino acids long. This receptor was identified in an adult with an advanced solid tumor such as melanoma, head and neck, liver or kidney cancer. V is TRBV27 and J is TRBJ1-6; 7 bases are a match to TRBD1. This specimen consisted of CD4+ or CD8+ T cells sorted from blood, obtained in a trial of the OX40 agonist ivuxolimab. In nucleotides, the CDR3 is TGTGCCAGCAGAAGACAGGGAATTTCACCCCTCCACTTT. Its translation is CASRRQGISPLHF.